This T cell receptor beta chain was observed in a study of OX40 agonist ivuxolimab in advanced cancers. Across the whole study: Earlier anti-PD-1, anti-PD-L1 or anti-CTLA-4 therapy was permitted; about 44% had received some.

Sequencing was performed with immunoSEQ multiplex PCR; in TCRdb, only in-frame clones are kept and a portion is missing. The profile shows 95,000 to 100,000 clones, more than 85% of them singletons. Germline values: CDR1 SGHVS, CDR2 FNYEAQ. The CDR3 loop spans 17 amino acids. V gave up 2 bases and J gave up 6 bases; unmatched junction bases: 10. The source was CD4+ or CD8+ T cells sorted from blood, collected in a trial of the OX40 agonist ivuxolimab. The source of this sequence is an adult with an advanced solid tumor such as melanoma, head and neck, liver or kidney cancer. The V gene is TRBV7-6, the J gene TRBJ1-6, with 7 bases aligning to TRBD1. Here the CDR3 DNA reads TGTGCCAGCAGCTTAAGGGGCCAGGGGGAGGCTAATTCACCCCTCCACTTT. Amino acid sequence: CASSLRGQGEANSPLHF.